This T cell receptor (beta chain) derives from a study of T cell changes during pregnancy in multiple sclerosis. Germline-derived CDR1 and CDR2 are SGHRS and YFSETQ. This CDR3 contains 16 residues. V shed 0 bases, J shed 4 bases, and the junction held 1 base outside the gene matches. Sequencing was performed with immunoSEQ multiplex PCR; in TCRdb, only in-frame clones are kept and a portion is missing. The sample holds about 66,000 clones, approximately 90% seen once. The V call is TRBV5-1, the J call TRBJ2-1, with 13 bases aligning to TRBD2. Material: peripheral blood, obtained in the third trimester of pregnancy. The TCR sequence derives from a female donor with multiple sclerosis, enrolled in a pregnancy study. CDR3 sequence (DNA): TGCGCCAGCAGCTTGGAACTAGCGGGGGGGTACAATGAGCAGTTCTTC. This codes for CASSLELAGGYNEQFF.